Each of the 17 T cell receptor beta chains below was sequenced from the same sample in a study of vaccination effects on CD4 cells after COVID-19. Sequenced by immunoSEQ multiplex PCR; TCRdb stores in-frame clones only, minus some. The data contain tens of thousands of clones, over 70% of them seen just once; the ten biggest clones take up about 8.3%. Sequencing was preceded by expansion of antigen-specific CD4+ T cells with viral peptide pools in the ViraFEST assay. Once cultured for roughly nine days, the cells underwent separation to obtain CD4+ T cells. Vaccine administered to participants consisted of two doses of either BNT162b2 or mRNA-1273. Their recognized antigens are unknown. Specimen: CD4+ T cells from PBMCs cultured with SARS-CoV-2 spike peptides, collected after COVID-19 vaccination. All receptors derive from a human donor who received a COVID-19 vaccine.

The V and J genes are TRBV18 and TRBJ2-2; TRBD2 aligns across 7 bases. The CDR3 length is 16 residues. Germline CDR1 reads KGHSH; CDR2 reads LQKENI. J lost 7 bases, V lost 4 bases, and 12 bases had no gene match. CDR3: CASSLRTSGSNGELFF. CDR3 DNA: TGTGCCAGCTCACTCCGGACTAGTGGGTCCAACGGGGAGCTGTTTTTT.

The chain links TRBV13 to TRBJ2-7, with TRBD1 as a possible D gene (6 bases). Germline V lookup: CDR1 PRHDT, CDR2 FYEKMQ (reference sequence). Trimming left V 6 bases short and J 5 bases short, with 14 bases between. This CDR3 region has 13 residues. DNA for the CDR3: TGTGCCAGCAGGTTCCGGGACATAAACGAGCAGTACTTC. Its translation: CASRFRDINEQYF.

CDR3 bases: TGTGCCAGCAACGGGGATTTGGACACTGAAGCTTTCTTT. Protein: CASNGDLDTEAFF. The chain has TRBV4-2 and TRBJ1-1; no clear D gene. V was shortened by 7 bases and J by 3 bases, with 12 bases between the two germline ends. The CDR3 sequence is 13 residues long. CDR1 and CDR2 (germline): LGHNA, YNFKEQ.

The table lists this clone with a few counts. The same CDR3 arises from other DNA sequences in this sample as well. The chain uses TRBV4-1 and TRBJ1-1; TRBD1 might be the D (5 bases). CDR1 is MGHRA and CDR2 is YSYEKL in the germline V gene. The V and J ends lost 2 bases and 4 bases respectively, with 14 bases between them. The CDR3 length is 15 residues. DNA for the CDR3: TGCGCCAGCAGCCAAAGCGGGCAGGGAAGCACTGAAGCTTTCTTT. Protein: CASSQSGQGSTEAFF.

This clone has a handful of counts. The gene calls are TRBV6-5 and TRBJ1-1; perhaps TRBD1 as D (5 bases). From germline, CDR1 is MNHEY and CDR2 SVGAGI. Trimming shortened V by 5 bases and J by 1 base, and 11 bases separated the two germline ends. The CDR3 is 14 residues long. The CDR3 bases are TGTGCCAGCAGTAAGGGGCGGGAGAACACTGAAGCTTTCTTT. It encodes CASSKGRENTEAFF.

This chain connects TRBV18 to TRBJ1-1; no definite D call. There are 13 residues in the CDR3. Trimming took off 8 bases at V and 0 bases at J, with 10 bases between the two ends. Germline lookup yields CDR1 KGHSH and CDR2 LQKENI. CDR3 in amino acids: CASADGMNTEAFF. The CDR3 coding sequence is TGTGCCAGCGCCGACGGCATGAACACTGAAGCTTTCTTT. Full variable domain (outside the CDR3, taken from reference TRBV18 and TRBJ1-1): NAGVMQNPRHLVRRRGQEARLRCSPMKGHSHVYWYRQLPEEGLKFMVYLQKENIIDESGMPKERFSAEFPKEGPSILRIQQVVRGDSAAYFCASADGMNTEAFFGQGTRLTVV.

This chain links TRBV19 with TRBJ2-5; TRBD2 matches at 8 bases. This CDR3 is built from 14 residues. The V segment lost 1 base and the J segment 5 bases; nucleotides outside the gene matches: 3. Germline assignment: CDR1 LNHDA and CDR2 SQIVND (reference sequence). CDR3 residues: CASSIAGGWETQYF. In DNA form, the CDR3 reads TGTGCCAGTAGTATAGCGGGGGGGTGGGAGACCCAGTACTTC.

This rearrangement joins TRBV11-2 to TRBJ1-6; D gene ambiguous. There are 14 residues in the CDR3. CDR1 and CDR2 (germline): SGHAT, FQNNGV. The germline V and J ends were trimmed by 4 bases and 7 bases, with 11 bases remaining between them. The CDR3 loop is CASSSRSANSPLHF. CDR3 in DNA: TGTGCCAGCAGCTCAAGAAGTGCCAATTCACCCCTCCACTTT.

This clone has more than one count but fewer than ten. The genes are TRBV18 and TRBJ2-7, with D possibly called TRBD1 or TRBD2 (5 bases each). Per the germline V gene, CDR1 is KGHSH and CDR2 is LQKENI. The CDR3 sequence is 14 residues long. Trimming took off 3 bases at V and 2 bases at J, with 11 bases between the two ends. The CDR3 sequence is CASSPRDLTYEQYF. The CDR3 DNA reads as TGTGCCAGCTCACCGAGGGACCTAACCTACGAGCAGTACTTC.

The J gene is TRBJ2-5, the V gene TRBV4-2; 12 nucleotides align to TRBD2. Germline CDR1 reads LGHNA; CDR2 reads YNFKEQ. The CDR3 totals 16 residues. The V and J ends lost 1 base and 5 bases, in that order; junction bases with no gene match: 5. CDR3 amino acids: CASSQGPSGGEETQYF. CDR3 sequence (DNA): TGTGCCAGCAGCCAAGGGCCTAGCGGGGGGGAGGAGACCCAGTACTTC.

This chain joins TRBV10-2 and TRBJ2-1; TRBD1 is a possible D gene (5 bases). V was clipped by 3 bases and J by 3 bases, with 9 bases between them. Germline loops: CDR1 WSHSY, CDR2 SAAADI. There are 14 residues in the CDR3. The CDR3 DNA is TGCGCCAGCAGTGACTGGGGCGTCTACAATGAGCAGTTCTTC. This translates into CASSDWGVYNEQFF.

In its sample, this clone was seen once. This rearrangement joins TRBV3-1 (or the pseudogene TRBV3-2) to TRBJ2-3; TRBD2 is a possible D gene (5 bases). V lost 1 base to trimming and J lost 10 bases, with 15 bases between them. Germline V lookup: CDR1 LGHDT, CDR2 YNNKEL (reference sequence). This CDR3 is 14 amino acids long. As DNA, the CDR3 is TGTGCCAGCAGCCAAGGGACGCGGGCGGCTCCGCAGTATTTT. It specifies CASSQGTRAAPQYF.

The V gene is TRBV11-2, the J gene TRBJ1-1; 7 nucleotides agree with TRBD1. Germline values: CDR1 SGHAT, CDR2 FQNNGV. V lost 1 base to trimming and J lost 5 bases; unmatched junction nucleotides: 7. This CDR3 is built from 15 residues. CDR3 DNA: TGTGCCAGCAGCTTAGGGAGGGGGCACGAGACTGAAGCTTTCTTT. As protein: CASSLGRGHETEAFF.

A few counts support this clone. V is TRBV4-2 and J is TRBJ2-2, with 10 bases aligning to TRBD2. The CDR3 consists of 18 residues. CDR1 and CDR2 from the germline V gene are LGHNA and YNFKEQ. Losses at the gene ends were 1 base for V and 7 bases for J; bases not matched to a gene: 12. In nucleotides, the CDR3 is TGTGCCAGCAGCCAAGCCGGGAGCGGGGGGGCCCAGGGCGGGGAGCTGTTTTTT. Its protein product is CASSQAGSGGAQGGELFF.

The gene calls are TRBV5-4 and TRBJ2-7; D is uncertain. V gave up 3 bases and J gave up 3 bases, with 4 bases separating them. This CDR3 region has 11 residues. From germline, CDR1 is SGHNT and CDR2 YYREEE (reference sequence). In DNA, the CDR3 is TGTGCCAGCAGCTATAACTACGAGCAGTACTTC. This encodes CASSYNYEQYF.

The rearrangement uses TRBV5-1 and TRBJ2-3; D unclear. The length of the CDR3 is 12 residues. Trimming removed 4 bases from V and 1 base from J, with 4 bases in between. Germline CDR1 reads SGHRS; CDR2 reads YFSETQ. In DNA form, the CDR3 reads TGCGCCAGCAGCGGGGGCACAGATACGCAGTATTTT. This gives the protein CASSGGTDTQYF.

The J gene is TRBJ1-1, the V gene TRBV6-5, with D perhaps matching TRBD1 (5 bases). V was trimmed by 2 bases and J by 6 bases, leaving 10 bases between them. The CDR3 totals 13 residues. Germline CDR1 and CDR2: MNHEY and SVGAGI. The CDR3 loop reads CASSYGGWPEAFF. In DNA, the CDR3 is TGTGCCAGCAGTTACGGGGGGTGGCCTGAAGCTTTCTTT.